This TCR beta chain was identified during a study of CD8 T cells in ankylosing spondylitis. Study-wide results and caveats: Reported data indicate significant enrichment of disease-linked clones within matched ankylosing spondylitis synovial fluid. Seemingly distinctive of ankylosing spondylitis blood was a TCR beta motif formed by eight highly homologous variants.

This CDR3 is 15 amino acids long. Between the trimmed V and J ends, which lost 0 bases and 2 bases, there was a span of 9 bases. This clonotype was counted at least ten times. Its specificity is unknown. Making use of molecular barcodes, quantitative 5'-RACE generated TCR beta libraries. TCRdb used MiXCR to reprocess the 5' RACE reads, holding one entry per CDR3 protein. The table includes tens of thousands of distinct CDR3 sequences, just under 9% detected once. This chain uses TRBV12-3 or TRBV12-4 with TRBJ2-3; D is possibly TRBD2 (6 bases). Specimen: blood, either unsorted or a sorted T cell fraction (not recorded which). The receptor's source is a male donor with ankylosing spondylitis. The DNA of the CDR3 is TGTGCCAGCAGTTTAGCGCTAGCGAACACAGATACGCAGTATTTT. Residues: CASSLALANTDTQYF.